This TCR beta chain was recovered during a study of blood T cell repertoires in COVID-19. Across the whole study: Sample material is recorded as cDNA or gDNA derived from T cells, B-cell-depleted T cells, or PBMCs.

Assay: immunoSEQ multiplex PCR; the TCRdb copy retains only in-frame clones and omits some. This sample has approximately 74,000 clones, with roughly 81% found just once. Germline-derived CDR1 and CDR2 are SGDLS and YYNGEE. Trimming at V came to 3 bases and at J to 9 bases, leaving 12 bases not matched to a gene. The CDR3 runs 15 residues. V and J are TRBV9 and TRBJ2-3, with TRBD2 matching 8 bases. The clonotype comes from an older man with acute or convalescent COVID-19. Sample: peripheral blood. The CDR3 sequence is CASSGALAEEGTQYF. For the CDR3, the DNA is TGTGCCAGCAGCGGGGCACTAGCGGAAGAGGGGACGCAGTATTTT.